This T cell receptor (beta chain) was sequenced during a study of blood T cell repertoires in COVID-19. Study-wide context: The United States, Italy and Spain provided the acute and convalescent COVID-19 samples.

V lost 4 bases and J lost 4; bases outside the gene matches: 6. Germline V gene lookup returns CDR1 MGHRA and CDR2 YSYEKL. The CDR3 covers 15 residues. Among Cohort 3 donors, those recovered had two negative PCRs, clearance, or symptom resolution. In the study's own analysis: Reference gene primers were amplified, and this amplification served to estimate nucleated cell counts. Here immunoSEQ multiplex PCR was the method, and the copy in TCRdb shows in-frame clones only, minus some. The DNA was the basis for D and trimming; V, J and clone size are from that table. The sample lists about 250,000 clones; 80% to 90% were seen once.

Sequenced input: PBMCs or T cells enriched from blood (not recorded which). The rearrangement links TRBV4-1 to TRBJ2-1; 8 bases are shared with TRBD2. The sequence derives from a woman aged 25 to 39 who had recovered from COVID-19. The CDR3 loop is CASSPLAGVYNEQFF. For the CDR3, the DNA is TGCGCCAGCAGCCCCCTAGCGGGCGTATACAATGAGCAGTTCTTC.